The 25 T cell receptor beta chains listed next were all sequenced from one sample in a study of beta chain features in type 1 diabetes. Expressed TCRB transcripts got sequenced, as all isolated RNA was reverse transcribed. The repertoire was sequenced with immunoSEQ multiplex PCR; TCRdb's copy has only in-frame clones and lacks some. The table shows about 240,000 clones, with 25% to 35% occurring only once. Sequencing input: central memory CD4+ T cells from blood. All receptors come from a man younger than 45 in good health.

This sequence joins TRBV4-2 and TRBJ2-1; 9 positions agree with TRBD2. Germline loops: CDR1 LGHNA, CDR2 YNFKEQ. The J segment lost 7 bases and the V segment lost 1 base, leaving 11 bases of the junction unmatched. CDR3 length: 17 residues. CDR3 sequence: CASSQGVAGGPRNEQFF. Here the CDR3 DNA reads TGTGCCAGCAGCCAAGGTGTGGCGGGAGGGCCTCGAAATGAGCAGTTCTTC.

The genes are TRBV5-1 and TRBJ2-3, with D possibly being TRBD2 (5 bases). Trimming removed 5 bases at V and 3 bases at J, with 10 bases between. This CDR3 has 13 residues. Germline values: CDR1 SGHRS, CDR2 YFSETQ. This CDR3 is CASRAGDTDTQYF. The CDR3 bases are TGCGCCAGCAGGGCCGGGGATACAGATACGCAGTATTTT.

This clone has only a few counts. This chain joins TRBV30 and TRBJ1-1, with D unresolved. V was cut by 8 bases and J by 6 bases, with 13 bases left in between. The CDR3 is 11 amino acids. Germline CDR1 and CDR2: GTSNPN and SVGIG (reference sequence). The CDR3 spells CALTIEAEAFF. The CDR3 DNA is TGTGCCCTGACAATAGAGGCTGAAGCTTTCTTT.

The gene calls are TRBV29-1 and TRBJ2-7, with D possibly matching TRBD2 (5 bases). CDR3 size: 14 residues. V lost 1 base to trimming and J lost 3 bases, with 13 bases between them. CDR1 is SQVTM, CDR2 ANQGSEA, per germline. The CDR3 sequence: CSVEGVGGNYEQYF. The CDR3 DNA reads TGCAGCGTTGAAGGAGTAGGAGGAAACTACGAGCAGTACTTC.

The chain links TRBV27 to TRBJ1-5; D is unclear. V gave up 7 bases and J gave up 1 base, with 11 bases separating them. The CDR3 is 14 amino acids. Germline V gene lookup returns CDR1 MNHEY and CDR2 SMNVEV (reference sequence). The CDR3, as DNA: TGTGCCAGCAAGGACGGAGAGAGCAATCAGCCCCAGCATTTT. It codes for CASKDGESNQPQHF.

CDR3 nucleotide sequence: TGCGCCAGCAGCCAAGACAGGGGGGCAGGCGTCGAGCAGTACTTC. Translation gives CASSQDRGAGVEQYF. V usage is TRBV4-3 and J usage is TRBJ2-7; TRBD1 is a possible D gene (7 bases). The CDR3 has 15 residues. Germline V lookup: CDR1 LGHNA, CDR2 YSLEER. Trimming shortened V by 0 bases and J by 6 bases, and 15 bases separated the two germline ends.

J is TRBJ2-1 and V is TRBV7-2; 13 bases are shared with TRBD2. V trimming: 4 bases; J trimming: 7 bases; junction bases outside the gene matches: 7. The CDR3 totals 16 residues. Looked up from germline, CDR1 is SGHTA and CDR2 is FQGNSA. Here the CDR3 reads CASSYLPGLAGNEQFF. The CDR3 DNA reads as TGTGCCAGCAGCTATTTACCGGGACTAGCGGGAAATGAGCAGTTCTTC. The full variable domain, with the rest looked up from reference TRBV7-2 and TRBJ2-1, is GAGVSQSPSNKVTEKGKDVELRCDPISGHTALYWYRQSLGQGLEFLIYFQGNSAPDKSGLPSDRFSAERTGGSVSTLTIQRTQQEDSAVYLCASSYLPGLAGNEQFFGPGTRLTVL.

This clone showed up just a few times. This sequence joins TRBV5-8 and TRBJ2-3; D gene unclear. This CDR3 has 14 amino acids. Per the germline V gene, CDR1 is SGHTS and CDR2 is YDEGEE. Trimming removed 4 bases at V and 0 bases at J, with 9 bases between. DNA for the CDR3: TGTGCCAGCAGCCCTAGGACGAGCACAGATACGCAGTATTTT. The encoded protein is CASSPRTSTDTQYF.

The chain links TRBV4-1 to TRBJ2-7, with no clear D. V was pared by 1 base and J by 4 bases, with 17 bases between. CDR3 length: 16 residues. Germline V gene sequence: CDR1 MGHRA, CDR2 YSYEKL. The CDR3 nucleotides read TGCGCCAGCAGCCAAGGACAAAACCCGTCCGGGTACGAGCAGTACTTC. The encoded protein is CASSQGQNPSGYEQYF.

This clone was seen many times. V usage is TRBV6-6 and J usage is TRBJ1-5; 8 bases align to TRBD1. This CDR3 comprises 15 residues. Trimming took 6 bases from V and 7 from J; bases not matched to a gene: 11. CDR1 is MNHNY and CDR2 is SVGAGI in the germline V gene (reference sequence). The CDR3 bases are TGTGCCAGCAGCCTCGACAGGGGCGGGGACCAGCCCCAGCATTTT. Its protein product is CASSLDRGGDQPQHF.

The sample holds a few counts of this clone. The chain has TRBV29-1 and TRBJ2-7; TRBD1 matches at 8 bases. This CDR3 is 12 amino acids long. J was trimmed by 5 bases and V by 7 bases; bases with no gene match: 7. Germline V lookup: CDR1 SQVTM, CDR2 ANQGSEA. CDR3 sequence reads: CSGDGQGDEQYF. The DNA of the CDR3 is TGCAGCGGCGATGGACAGGGTGACGAGCAGTACTTC.

The rearrangement joins TRBV7-2 to TRBJ2-7; 10 nucleotides agree with TRBD1. CDR3 size: 13 residues. CDR1 and CDR2 from the germline V gene are SGHTA and FQGNSA. J gave up 6 bases and V 5 bases, and 4 bases lay outside the gene matches. The CDR3 sequence is CASSHGTGVEQYF. CDR3 coding DNA: TGTGCCAGCAGCCATGGGACAGGGGTCGAGCAGTACTTC.

The rearrangement links TRBV5-4 to TRBJ2-1; D gene ambiguous. Trimming took off 0 bases at V and 15 bases at J, with 13 bases between the two ends. The CDR3 is 12 amino acids. Germline lookup yields CDR1 SGHNT and CDR2 YYREEE (reference sequence). The CDR3 spells CASSLDDTEAFF. DNA for the CDR3: TGTGCCAGCAGCTTGGATGACACTGAAGCGTTCTTC. Complete variable domain (other parts from reference TRBV5-4 and TRBJ2-1): ETGVTQSPTHLIKTRGQQVTLRCSSQSGHNTVSWYQQALGQGPQFIFQYYREEENGRGNFPPRFSGLQFPNYSSELNVNALELDDSALYLCASSLDDTEAFFGPGTRLTVL.

This rearrangement joins TRBV28 to TRBJ2-6, with no clear D. Trimming took 5 bases from V and 4 from J, leaving 3 bases between them. From germline, CDR1 is MDHEN and CDR2 SYDVKM. The CDR3 is made up of 12 amino acids. The CDR3: CASSEGANVLTF. In nucleotides, the CDR3 is TGTGCCAGCAGTGAGGGGGCCAACGTCCTGACTTTC.

The rearrangement joins TRBV4-2 to TRBJ2-7; 7 bases line up with TRBD2. The germline gives CDR1 LGHNA, CDR2 YNFKEQ. The V gene end was trimmed by 0 bases and the J gene end by 2 bases; junction bases not matched to a gene: 10. The CDR3 contains 17 residues. The CDR3 loop is CASSQEDGGGSPYEQYF. In DNA form, the CDR3 reads TGTGCCAGCAGCCAAGAAGATGGCGGGGGTTCGCCCTACGAGCAGTACTTC.

This clone was counted a single time. V usage is TRBV11-2 and J usage is TRBJ2-5, with D unclear. Germline-derived CDR1 and CDR2 are SGHAT and FQNNGV. CDR3 length: 14 residues. Trimming stripped 0 bases from V and 5 bases from J, with 10 bases between. The CDR3 loop reads CASSLELNTETQYF. The CDR3 coding sequence is TGTGCCAGCAGCTTAGAGTTGAATACGGAGACCCAGTACTTC.

This clone was recorded only once. J is TRBJ2-1 and V is TRBV7-9, with TRBD2 identical over 12 bases. Germline V CDR1 and CDR2: SEHNR, FQNEAQ (reference sequence). Unmatched junction bases numbered 12, after V lost 5 bases and J lost 10 bases. The CDR3 covers 16 residues. As DNA, the CDR3 is TGTGCCAGCAGCCCCTGGACTAGCGGGGCCCTGGGGGAGCAGTTCTTC. It is translated as CASSPWTSGALGEQFF.

The gene calls are TRBV25-1 and TRBJ1-3; no clear D gene. The CDR3 totals 13 residues. Trimming took off 4 bases at V and 0 bases at J, with 4 bases between the two ends. The germline CDR1 and CDR2 sequences are MGHDK and SYGVNS. Here the CDR3 DNA reads TGTGCCAGCAGTGTCGGCTCTGGAAACACCATATATTTT. The encoded protein is CASSVGSGNTIYF.

V and J are TRBV5-1 and TRBJ2-5; D perhaps matches TRBD1 (6 bases). Germline values: CDR1 SGHRS, CDR2 YFSETQ. V was cut by 4 bases and J by 4 bases, with 17 bases left in between. The CDR3 is made up of 15 amino acids. Here the CDR3 DNA reads TGCGCCAGCAGCGGCTACAGGGCATTAACAGAGACCCAGTACTTC. It specifies CASSGYRALTETQYF.

This clone was detected only a few times. The V gene is TRBV7-2, the J gene TRBJ2-7; D is possibly TRBD1 (5 bases). Germline values: CDR1 SGHTA, CDR2 FQGNSA. The CDR3 is 15 residues long. Trimming pared 1 base from V and 1 base from J, leaving 11 bases between. CDR3 region: CASSLGPRASYEQYF. As DNA, the CDR3 is TGTGCCAGCAGCTTAGGGCCCAGGGCGTCCTACGAGCAGTACTTC.

This clone was observed a handful of times. V usage is TRBV7-2 and J usage is TRBJ2-4; 9 bases align to TRBD1. There are 19 residues in the CDR3. Germline CDR1 reads SGHTA; CDR2 reads FQGNSA. J was trimmed by 1 base and V by 3 bases; bases with no gene match: 13. CDR3 bases: TGTGCCAGCAGCTTGTCCGGGACAGGGACCTCTGGGGCCAAAAACATTCAGTACTTC. Translated, it gives CASSLSGTGTSGAKNIQYF.

This clone appeared many times. The chain uses TRBV28 and TRBJ2-1; 7 bases are shared with TRBD2. V shed 3 bases and J 5 bases; nucleotides not matched to a gene: 7. From germline, CDR1 is MDHEN and CDR2 SYDVKM. CDR3 size: 15 residues. The DNA of the CDR3 is TGTGCCAGCAGTTTCAACAGCGGGGCACACAATGAGCAGTTCTTC. Its translation: CASSFNSGAHNEQFF.

The V and J genes are TRBV29-1 and TRBJ2-2; a weak D match, TRBD1 (5 bases). Germline lookup yields CDR1 SQVTM and CDR2 ANQGSEA. Trimming shortened V by 7 bases and J by 0 bases, and 6 bases separated the two germline ends. The CDR3 is made up of 12 amino acids. CDR3 sequence reads: CSGQTNTGELFF. CDR3 in DNA: TGCAGCGGACAGACGAACACCGGGGAGCTGTTTTTT.

The sample holds one count of this clone. This chain joins TRBV9 and TRBJ2-5; D is possibly TRBD2 (5 bases). This CDR3 comprises 14 residues. Looked up from germline, CDR1 is SGDLS and CDR2 is YYNGEE. The V end was cut by 0 bases, the J end by 3 bases, with 9 bases between. The chain's CDR3 is CASSVDPGKETQYF. The CDR3 DNA is TGTGCCAGCAGCGTAGATCCGGGGAAAGAGACCCAGTACTTC.

This clone came up a few times. The chain carries TRBV5-8 and TRBJ2-1, with D possibly called TRBD1 or TRBD2 (5 bases each). V shed 6 bases and J shed 11 bases, with 9 bases lying between them. Germline CDR1 is SGHTS and CDR2 is YDEGEE. This CDR3 contains 10 residues. The CDR3 DNA follows: TGTGCCAGCATAAGGGGACAGCAGTTCTTC. It translates to CASIRGQQFF.